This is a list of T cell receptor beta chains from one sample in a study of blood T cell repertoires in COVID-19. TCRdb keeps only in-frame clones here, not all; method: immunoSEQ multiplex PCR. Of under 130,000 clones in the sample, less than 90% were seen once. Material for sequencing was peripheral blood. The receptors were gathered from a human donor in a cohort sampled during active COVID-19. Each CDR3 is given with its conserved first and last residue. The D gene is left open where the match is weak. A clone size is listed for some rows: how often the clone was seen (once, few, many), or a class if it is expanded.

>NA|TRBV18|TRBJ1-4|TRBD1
TGTGCCAGCTCACCACCTGGACAGGGCTATGAAAAACTGTTTTTT
CASSPPGQGYEKLFF
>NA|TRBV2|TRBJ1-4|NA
TGTGCCAGCAGTGAAGTACAGGGTTTTACTGAAAAACTGTTTTTT
CASSEVQGFTEKLFF
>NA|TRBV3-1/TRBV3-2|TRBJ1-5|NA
TGTGCCAGCAGCCAAGACTCGGTTCGACAGCCCCAGCATTTT
CASSQDSVRQPQHF
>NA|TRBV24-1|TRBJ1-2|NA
TGTGCCACCAGTGATTTAAAAGGGGTAGGAGGCTACACCTTC
CATSDLKGVGGYTF
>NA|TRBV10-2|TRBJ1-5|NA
TGCGCCAGCAGTGACTCGGTGCAACCCCAGCATTTT
CASSDSVQPQHF
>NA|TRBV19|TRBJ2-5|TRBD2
TGTGCCAGTAGTATTCCAGGGATAGCGGGGGTGGAGACCCAGTACTTC
CASSIPGIAGVETQYF
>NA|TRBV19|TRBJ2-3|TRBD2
TGTGCCAGTAGTATTAAGGCGGGAGCAGATACGCAGTATTTT
CASSIKAGADTQYF
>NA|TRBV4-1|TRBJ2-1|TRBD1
TGCGCCAGCAGCCGTACCGACAGGGACTCCTACAATGAGCAGTTCTTC
CASSRTDRDSYNEQFF
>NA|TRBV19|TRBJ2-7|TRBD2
TGTGCCAGTAGTCGTGGGGAACTAGCGGGAGACGAGCAGTACTTC
CASSRGELAGDEQYF
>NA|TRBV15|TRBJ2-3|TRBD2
TGTGCCACCAGCAGAGATCCGCTAGCGGGCACAGATACGCAGTATTTT
CATSRDPLAGTDTQYF
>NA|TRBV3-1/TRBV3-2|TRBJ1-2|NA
TGTGCCAGCAGCCACGAACAGGGTGTGGCGGGCTACACCTTC
CASSHEQGVAGYTF
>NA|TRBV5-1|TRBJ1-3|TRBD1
TGCGCCAGCAGCGCACAGGGGGCGCAAGGAAACACCATATATTTT
CASSAQGAQGNTIYF
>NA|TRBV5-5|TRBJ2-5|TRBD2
TGTGCCAGCAGCTCTTGGGGAGAAGGAATAGCGGGTGTAAAGGAGGAGACCCAGTACTTC
CASSSWGEGIAGVKEETQYF
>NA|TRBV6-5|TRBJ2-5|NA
TGTGCCAGCAATAGTCCCGGTGCGGAGACCCAGTACTTC
CASNSPGAETQYF
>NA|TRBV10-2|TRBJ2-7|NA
TGCGCCAGCAGTGAGGGCGGCTCGGTCTACGAGCAGTACTTC
CASSEGGSVYEQYF
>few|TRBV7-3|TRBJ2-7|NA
TGTGCCAGCAGCTTAACGGCGGGTTACTCCTACGAGCAGTACTTC
CASSLTAGYSYEQYF
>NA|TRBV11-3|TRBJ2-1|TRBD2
TGTGCCAGCAGCTTAGGCGGGAGTTCCTACAATGAGCAGTTCTTC
CASSLGGSSYNEQFF
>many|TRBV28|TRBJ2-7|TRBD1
TGTGCCAGCAGTTTAAACCTGGACAGGGCAAACTACGAGCAGTACTTC
CASSLNLDRANYEQYF
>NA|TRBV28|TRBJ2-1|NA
TGTGCCAGCAGTTATTACTACGGGCGGGGGCAATACAATGAGCAGTTCTTC
CASSYYYGRGQYNEQFF
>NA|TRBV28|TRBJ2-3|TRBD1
TGTGCCAGCAGTTTACCGGGACAGGGGGTTGGAAATACGCAGTATTTT
CASSLPGQGVGNTQYF
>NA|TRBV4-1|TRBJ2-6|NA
TGCGCCAGCAGCCAAGGTACAGGGATAGAGACCCCTGGGGCCAACGTCCTGACTTTC
CASSQGTGIETPGANVLTF
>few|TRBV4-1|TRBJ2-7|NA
TGCGCCAGCAGCCGAAGTGAGGGGACTGGCTACGAGCAGTACTTC
CASSRSEGTGYEQYF
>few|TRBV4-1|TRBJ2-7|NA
TGCGCCAGCAGCCAAGATCGTCATGGGGGGAGCGAGCAGTACTTC
CASSQDRHGGSEQYF
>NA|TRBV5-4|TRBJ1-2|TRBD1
TGTGCCAGCAGCTTTCGGTTCCAGGGGGCGATGGGCTACACCTTC
CASSFRFQGAMGYTF
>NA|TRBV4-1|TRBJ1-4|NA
TGCGCCAGCAGCCCCGTGGCAGGGGACGAAAAACTGTTTTTT
CASSPVAGDEKLFF
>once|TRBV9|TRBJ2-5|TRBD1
TGTGCCAGCAGCGTAGGGGACAGCCAAGAGACCCAGTACTTC
CASSVGDSQETQYF
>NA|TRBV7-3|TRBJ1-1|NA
TGTGCCAGCAGCTCCAGAAACACTGAAGCTTTCTTT
CASSSRNTEAFF
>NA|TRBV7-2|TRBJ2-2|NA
TGTGCCAGCAGCTTAGGTGGGGCTGCGGCAGGGTACACCGGGGAGCTGTTTTTT
CASSLGGAAAGYTGELFF
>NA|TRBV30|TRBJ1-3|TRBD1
TGTGCATATACCCAAGGACAGGGGGTGAACACCATATATTTT
CAYTQGQGVNTIYF
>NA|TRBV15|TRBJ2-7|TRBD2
TGTGCCACCAGCAGAGTTTCAAGCGGGGTCTCCGAGCAGTACTTC
CATSRVSSGVSEQYF
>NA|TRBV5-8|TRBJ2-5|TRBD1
TGTGCCAGCAGCCGCGGACAGGTCCAAGAGACCCAGTACTTC
CASSRGQVQETQYF
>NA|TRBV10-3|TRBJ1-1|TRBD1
TGTGCCATCAGCGGGACAGCAAGTGCATCGAACACTGAAGCTTTCTTT
CAISGTASASNTEAFF